This record concerns one TCR beta chain sequence. Its specificity is not known. This specimen belongs to a study of CD8+ T cells in alopecia areata. The V and J ends lost 3 bases and 0 bases respectively, with 15 bases between them. There are 16 residues in the CDR3. CDR1 and CDR2 (germline): SQVTM, ANQGSEA. Notes on the study in general: Normal-skin resident alphabeta T cells also appear among scalp sample sequences. Lesional scalp displayed greater clonality than normal scalp, most notably in alopecia totalis/universalis. Sharing of TCRs across patients appeared less clear than in mice, possibly for HLA-related reasons.

From PBMCs, CD4+ and CD8+ T cells were sorted. The authors extracted RNA and reverse transcribed it into cDNA as the sequencing template. The data were produced by immunoSEQ multiplex PCR, yet TCRdb's version contains in-frame clones alone and is incomplete. This table has over 150,000 clones, roughly 50% appearing once. The sample consisted of CD8+ T cells sorted from blood. This sequence was found in a human donor in good health. The V gene is TRBV29-1, the J gene TRBJ2-1; D uncertain. The CDR3 sequence is CSVDWYGRSSYNEQFF. In DNA form, the CDR3 reads TGCAGCGTTGACTGGTATGGCAGGAGCTCCTACAATGAGCAGTTCTTC.